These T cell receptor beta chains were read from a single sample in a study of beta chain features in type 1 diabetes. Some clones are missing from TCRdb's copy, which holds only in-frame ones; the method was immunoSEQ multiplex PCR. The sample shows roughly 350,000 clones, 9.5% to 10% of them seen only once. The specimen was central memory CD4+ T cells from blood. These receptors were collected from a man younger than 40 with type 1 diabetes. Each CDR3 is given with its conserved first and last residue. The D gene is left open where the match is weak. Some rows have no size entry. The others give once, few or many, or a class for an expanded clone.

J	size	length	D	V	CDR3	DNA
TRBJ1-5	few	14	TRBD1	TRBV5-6	CASSRGQHNQPQHF	TGTGCCAGCAGCCGGGGACAGCATAATCAGCCCCAGCATTTT
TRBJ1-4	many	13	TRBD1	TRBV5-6	CASTRDRGEKLFF	TGTGCCAGCACCCGGGACAGGGGCGAAAAACTGTTTTTT
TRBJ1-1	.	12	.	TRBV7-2	CASSPDRGGAFF	TGTGCCAGCAGCCCGGATCGGGGAGGGGCTTTCTTT
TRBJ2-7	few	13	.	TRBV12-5	CASAGPTKNEQYF	TGTGCCTCGGCGGGGCCGACCAAAAACGAGCAGTACTTC
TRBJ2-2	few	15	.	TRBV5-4	CASSPGLSGTGELFF	TGTGCCAGCAGCCCGGGACTTTCCGGGACCGGGGAGCTGTTTTTT
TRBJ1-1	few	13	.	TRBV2	CASKRTPNTEAFF	TGTGCCAGCAAAAGGACGCCGAACACTGAAGCTTTCTTT
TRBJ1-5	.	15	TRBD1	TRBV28	CASRGSSGQVQPQHF	TGTGCCAGCAGAGGGTCCTCGGGACAGGTTCAGCCCCAGCATTTT
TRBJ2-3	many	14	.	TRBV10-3	CAISESKGFTTQYF	TGTGCCATCAGTGAGTCGAAGGGGTTTACTACGCAGTATTTT
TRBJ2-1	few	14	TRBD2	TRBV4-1	CASSYGTRVDEQFF	TGTGCCAGCAGCTACGGGACTAGAGTCGATGAGCAGTTCTTC
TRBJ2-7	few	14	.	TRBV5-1	CASSASGTTGEQYF	TGCGCCAGCAGCGCAAGCGGTACCACAGGCGAGCAGTACTTC
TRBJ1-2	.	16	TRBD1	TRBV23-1	CASSHLWTGGYYGYTF	TGCGCCAGCAGTCACTTATGGACAGGGGGATACTATGGCTACACCTTC
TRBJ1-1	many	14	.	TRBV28	CASRREEGSSEAFF	TGTGCCAGCAGGCGGGAGGAGGGTAGTTCTGAAGCTTTCTTT
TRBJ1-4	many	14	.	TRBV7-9	CASSLSGVGEKLFF	TGTGCCAGCAGCTTATCAGGGGTCGGTGAAAAACTGTTTTTT
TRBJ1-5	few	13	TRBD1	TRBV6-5	CAIRGQLNQPQHF	TGTGCCATCAGGGGACAGCTCAATCAGCCCCAGCATTTT
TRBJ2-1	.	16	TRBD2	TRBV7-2	CASSHLVGTSGNEQFF	TGTGCCAGCAGCCATTTAGTTGGGACTAGCGGCAATGAGCAGTTCTTC
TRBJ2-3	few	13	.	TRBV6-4	CASSLPLADTQYF	TGTGCCAGCAGTTTACCACTAGCAGATACGCAGTATTTT
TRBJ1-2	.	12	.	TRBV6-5	CASSGRGYGYTF	TGTGCCAGCAGTGGCAGGGGTTATGGCTACACCTTC
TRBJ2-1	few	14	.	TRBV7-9	CASSFGHKDNEQFF	TGTGCCAGCAGCTTTGGGCACAAAGACAATGAGCAGTTCTTC
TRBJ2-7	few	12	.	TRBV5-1	CASSFESGEQYF	TGCGCCAGCAGCTTTGAATCAGGCGAGCAGTACTTC
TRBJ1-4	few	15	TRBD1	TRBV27	CASSSQQGASEKLFF	TGTGCCAGCAGTTCACAACAGGGGGCTAGTGAAAAACTGTTTTTT
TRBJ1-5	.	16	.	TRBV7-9	CASSPNPRDSNQPQHF	TGTGCCAGCAGCCCAAATCCCAGGGATAGCAATCAGCCCCAGCATTTT
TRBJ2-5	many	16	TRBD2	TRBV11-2	CASSLGLEAVSLGKNF	TGTGCCAGCAGCCTAGGACTAGAGGCAGTGTCTCTGGGAAAAAACTTC
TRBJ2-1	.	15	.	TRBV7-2	CASSHDISSYNEQFF	TGTGCCAGCAGCCACGACATTAGCTCCTACAATGAGCAGTTCTTC
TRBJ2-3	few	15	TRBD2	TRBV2	CASSVTLAGADTQYF	TGTGCCAGCAGTGTAACACTAGCGGGAGCAGATACGCAGTATTTT
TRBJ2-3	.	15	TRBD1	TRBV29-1	CSVDLSGTGANTQYF	TGCAGCGTTGACCTATCCGGGACAGGAGCCAATACGCAGTATTTT
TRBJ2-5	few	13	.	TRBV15	CATSSGSWETQYF	TGTGCCACCAGCAGTGGGAGTTGGGAGACCCAGTACTTC
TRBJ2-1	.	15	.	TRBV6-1	CASSSGLFGYNEQFF	TGTGCCAGCAGTTCAGGGTTATTCGGCTACAATGAGCAGTTCTTC